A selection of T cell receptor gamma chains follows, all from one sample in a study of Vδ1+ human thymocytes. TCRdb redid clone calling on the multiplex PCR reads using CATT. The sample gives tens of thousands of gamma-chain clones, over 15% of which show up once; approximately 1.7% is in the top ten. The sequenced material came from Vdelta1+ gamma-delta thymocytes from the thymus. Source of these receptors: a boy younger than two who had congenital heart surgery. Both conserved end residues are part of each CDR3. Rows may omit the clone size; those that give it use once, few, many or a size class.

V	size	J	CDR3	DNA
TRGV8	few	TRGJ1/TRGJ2	CATWDIERKLF	TGTGCCACCTGGGATATAGAGCGGAAACTCTTT
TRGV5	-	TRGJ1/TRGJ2	CATWDGLGKLF	TGTGCCACCTGGGACGGACTAGGGAAACTCTTT
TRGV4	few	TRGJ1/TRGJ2	CATWDGRAETFDYKKLF	TGTGCCACCTGGGATGGGCGCGCGGAAACTTTTGATTATAAGAAACTCTTT
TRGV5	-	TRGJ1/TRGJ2	CATWDRRPGYKKLF	TGTGCCACCTGGGACAGGCGGCCGGGTTATAAGAAACTCTTT
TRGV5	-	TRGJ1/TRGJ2	CATWEIMGYPNYYKKLF	TGTGCCACCTGGGAAATAATGGGGTACCCGAATTATTATAAGAAACTCTTT
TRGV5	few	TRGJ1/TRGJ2	CATWDRPWHYKKLF	TGTGCCACCTGGGACAGGCCGTGGCATTATAAGAAACTCTTT
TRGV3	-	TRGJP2	CATWDRRSDWIKTF	TGTGCCACCTGGGACAGGCGGAGTGATTGGATCAAGACGTTT
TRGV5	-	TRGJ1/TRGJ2	CATWGLANYYKKLF	TGTGCCACCTGGGGACTCGCGAATTATTATAAGAAACTCTTT
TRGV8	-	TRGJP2	CATWDFISGSDWIKTF	TGTGCCACCTGGGATTTTATTTCGGGTAGTGATTGGATCAAGACGTTT
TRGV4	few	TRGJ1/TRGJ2	CATWDGLSYKKLF	TGTGCCACCTGGGATGGGCTCTCTTATAAGAAACTCTTT
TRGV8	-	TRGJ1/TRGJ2	CATWDYYYKKLF	TGTGCCACCTGGGATTACTATTATAAGAAACTCTTT
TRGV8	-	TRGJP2	CATWDPLYSSDWIKTF	TGTGCCACCTGGGACCCCTTATATAGTAGTGATTGGATCAAGACGTTT
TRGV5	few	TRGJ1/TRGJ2	CATWVKEYKKLF	TGTGCCACCTGGGTGAAGGAATATAAGAAACTCTTT
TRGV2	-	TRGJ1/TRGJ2	CATWDGPHLFF	TGTGCCACCTGGGACGGGCCCCATTTATTCTTT
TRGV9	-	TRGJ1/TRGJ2	CALWEVSKLF	TGTGCCTTGTGGGAGGTGTCGAAACTCTTT
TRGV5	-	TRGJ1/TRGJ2	CATWDRPHSNYYKKLF	TGTGCCACCTGGGACAGGCCCCACTCGAATTATTATAAGAAACTCTTT
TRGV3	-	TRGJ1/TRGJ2	CATWGRGYYKKLF	TGTGCCACCTGGGGTCGAGGTTATTATAAGAAACTCTTT
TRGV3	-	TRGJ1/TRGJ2	CATWDRGLMVF	TGTGCCACCTGGGACAGGGGCTTAATGGTCTTT
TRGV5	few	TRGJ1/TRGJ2	CATWDRLRYKKLF	TGTGCCACCTGGGACAGGCTCCGCTATAAGAAACTCTTT
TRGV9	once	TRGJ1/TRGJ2	CALWEVDRSKKLF	TGTGCCTTGTGGGAGGTGGACCGGTCCAAGAAACTCTTT
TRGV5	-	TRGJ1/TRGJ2	CATWDRRVKYYKKLF	TGTGCCACCTGGGACAGGCGGGTAAAGTATTATAAGAAACTCTTT
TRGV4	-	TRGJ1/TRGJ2	CATWEAENYYKKLF	TGTGCCACCTGGGAAGCCGAAAATTATTATAAGAAACTCTTT
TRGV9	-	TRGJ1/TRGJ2	CALGWGYYKKLF	TGTGCCCTAGGTTGGGGTTATTATAAGAAACTCTTT
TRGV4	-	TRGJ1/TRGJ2	CATWGPDYKKLF	TGTGCCACCTGGGGCCCCGATTATAAGAAACTCTTT
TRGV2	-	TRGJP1	CATWDGQGATGWFKIF	TGTGCCACCTGGGACGGGCAGGGGGCCACTGGTTGGTTCAAGATATTT
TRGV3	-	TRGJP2	CATWDSSSDWIKTF	TGTGCCACCTGGGACTCTAGTAGTGATTGGATCAAGACGTTT
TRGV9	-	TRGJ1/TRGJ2	CALWEVQGDYYKKLF	TGTGCCTTGTGGGAGGTGCAAGGGGATTATTATAAGAAACTCTTT
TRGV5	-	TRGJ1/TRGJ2	CATWDRPTSYYKKLF	TGTGCCACCTGGGACAGGCCCACCAGTTATTATAAGAAACTCTTT
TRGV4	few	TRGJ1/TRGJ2	CATWAVYYKKLF	TGTGCCACCTGGGCCGTTTATTATAAGAAACTCTTT
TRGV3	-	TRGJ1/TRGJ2	CATWDPGGYYKKLF	TGTGCCACCTGGGACCCAGGGGGGTATTATAAGAAACTCTTT
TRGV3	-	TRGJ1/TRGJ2	CATWAERNYYKKLF	TGTGCCACCTGGGCCGAGCGGAATTATTATAAGAAACTCTTT
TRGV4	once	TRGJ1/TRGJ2	CATWDETTFKKLF	TGTGCCACCTGGGACGAGACGACCTTTAAGAAACTCTTT
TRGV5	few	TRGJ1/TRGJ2	CATWDRRGYYKKLF	TGTGCCACCTGGGACAGGCGGGGATATTATAAGAAACTCTTT
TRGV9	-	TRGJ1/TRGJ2	CALWEVPRNYYKKLF	TGTGCCTTGTGGGAGGTGCCTAGAAATTATTATAAGAAACTCTTT
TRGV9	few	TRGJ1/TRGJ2	CALWEVSRDYKKLF	TGTGCCTTGTGGGAGGTTTCGAGGGATTATAAGAAACTCTTT
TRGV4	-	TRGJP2	CATWDGPCSDWIKTF	TGTGCCACCTGGGATGGGCCGTGTAGTGATTGGATCAAGACGTTT
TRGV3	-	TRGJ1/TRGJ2	CATWDMEYYKKLF	TGTGCCACCTGGGACATGGAGTATTATAAGAAACTCTTT
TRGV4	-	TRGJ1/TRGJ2	CATWDRHPEDKKLF	TGTGCCACCTGGGATCGACACCCCGAAGATAAGAAACTCTTT
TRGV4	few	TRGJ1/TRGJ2	CATWDRYKKLF	TGTGCCACCTGGGATCGCTATAAGAAACTCTTT
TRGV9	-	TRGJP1	CALWEVPVNTTGWFKIF	TGTGCCTTGTGGGAGGTGCCGGTAAATACCACTGGTTGGTTCAAGATATTT
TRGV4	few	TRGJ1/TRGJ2	CATWDPSTKKLF	TGTGCCACCTGGGATCCTTCAACTAAGAAACTCTTT
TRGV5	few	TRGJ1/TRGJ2	CATWTRHLGKKLF	TGTGCCACCTGGACCCGTCACCTTGGGAAGAAACTCTTT
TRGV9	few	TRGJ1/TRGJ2	CALWEDYYYKKLF	TGTGCCTTGTGGGAAGACTATTATTATAAGAAACTCTTT
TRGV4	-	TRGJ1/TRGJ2	CATWDGPCYYKKLF	TGTGCCACCTGGGATGGGCCGTGCTATTATAAGAAACTCTTT
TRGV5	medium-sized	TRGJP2	CATWDGSSDWIKTF	TGTGCCACCTGGGACGGAAGTAGTGATTGGATCAAGACGTTT
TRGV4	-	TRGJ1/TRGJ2	CATWECEKLF	TGTGCCACCTGGGAATGTGAGAAACTCTTT
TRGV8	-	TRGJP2	CATWDRVGVYSSDWIKTF	TGTGCCACCTGGGATAGGGTCGGGGTGTATAGTAGTGATTGGATCAAGACGTTT
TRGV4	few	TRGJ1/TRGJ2	CATWDVVYYKKLF	TGTGCCACCTGGGATGTGGTTTATTATAAGAAACTCTTT
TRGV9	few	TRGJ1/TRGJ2	CALWEVEVYGKLF	TGTGCCTTGTGGGAGGTGGAAGTTTATGGGAAACTCTTT
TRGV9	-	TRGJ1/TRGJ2	CALWEVPPWDYYKKLF	TGTGCCTTGTGGGAGGTCCCACCTTGGGATTATTATAAGAAACTCTTT
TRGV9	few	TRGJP	CALWEVIWELGKKIKVF	TGTGCCTTGTGGGAGGTGATATGGGAGTTGGGCAAAAAAATCAAGGTATTT
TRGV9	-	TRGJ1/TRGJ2	CALWEVARKKKLF	TGTGCCTTGTGGGAGGTGGCAAGGAAGAAGAAACTCTTT
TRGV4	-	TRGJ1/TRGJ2	CATWDGRYYYKKLF	TGTGCCACCTGGGATGGACGTTATTATTATAAGAAACTCTTT
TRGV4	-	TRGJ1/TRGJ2	CATWDGLSNYYKKLF	TGTGCCACCTGGGATGGGCTGTCGAATTATTATAAGAAACTCTTT
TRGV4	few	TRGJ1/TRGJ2	CATWDESNYYKKLF	TGTGCCACCTGGGATGAGTCGAATTATTATAAGAAACTCTTT
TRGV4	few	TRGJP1	CATWDGYTTGWFKIF	TGTGCCACCTGGGATGGGTATACCACTGGTTGGTTCAAGATATTT
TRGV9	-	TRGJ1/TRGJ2	CALWEVPEVYYKKLF	TGTGCCTTGTGGGAGGTCCCCGAGGTATATTATAAGAAACTCTTT